Below are 28 T cell receptor beta chains sequenced from a single sample in a study of vaccination effects on CD4 cells after COVID-19. CD4+ T cells specific for antigen were expanded with viral peptide pools by the ViraFEST assay before sequencing. Culturing for around ten days preceded CD4+ T cell isolation. No cognate antigen is known for these TCRs. The table came from immunoSEQ multiplex PCR; TCRdb's copy has only in-frame clones and leaves some out. Of about 54,000 clones in the sample, 65% to 90% were seen once. The sequencing here drew on CD4+ T cells from PBMCs cultured with HCoV-229E spike peptides, taken before COVID-19 vaccination. The receptors were gathered from a human donor who received a COVID-19 vaccine.

V and J are TRBV7-9 and TRBJ1-3, with no clear D. The CDR3 spans 15 residues. Trimming took off 4 bases at V and 2 bases at J, with 12 bases between the two ends. Germline V gene sequence: CDR1 SEHNR, CDR2 FQNEAQ (reference sequence). CDR3: CASSSLASTGNTIYF. The DNA for the CDR3 is TGTGCCAGCAGCTCGTTAGCATCGACTGGAAACACCATATATTTT. Using reference TRBV7-9 and TRBJ1-3 for the parts outside the CDR3, the full variable domain is DTGVSQNPRHKITKRGQNVTFRCDPISEHNRLYWYRQTLGQGPEFLTYFQNEAQLEKSRLLSDRFSAERPKGSFSTLEIQRTEQGDSAMYLCASSSLASTGNTIYFGEGSWLTVV.

J is TRBJ1-5 and V is TRBV19; perhaps TRBD1 as D (5 bases). Between the trimmed V and J ends, which lost 6 bases and 5 bases, there was a span of 20 bases. The CDR3 runs to 16 residues. Germline V lookup: CDR1 LNHDA, CDR2 SQIVND (reference sequence). The CDR3 nucleotides are TGTGCCAGTAGGCCGCCCGGTGGGGGGAGCGATCAGCCCCAGCATTTT. It is translated as CASRPPGGGSDQPQHF.

The chain couples TRBV24-1 to TRBJ2-1; 9 bases are shared with TRBD1. The CDR3 consists of 16 residues. Germline values: CDR1 KGHDR, CDR2 SFDVKD. The junction had 6 bases not matched to a gene; V was cut back by 1 base and J by 6 bases. In DNA, the CDR3 is TGTGCCACCAGTGATTTCGCGGGACAGGGTAGCAATGAGCAGTTCTTC. Translating it yields CATSDFAGQGSNEQFF.

The table lists this clone with a few counts. The chain employs TRBV7-9 and TRBJ1-2; 7 positions agree with TRBD1. Looked up from germline, CDR1 is SEHNR and CDR2 is FQNEAQ (reference sequence). The CDR3 is made up of 16 amino acids. The V segment lost 1 base and the J segment 3 bases; nucleotides outside the gene matches: 8. The CDR3 protein is CASSLDRGRPHYGYTF. In DNA form, the CDR3 reads TGTGCCAGCAGCTTAGACAGGGGCCGACCTCACTATGGCTACACCTTC.

The rearrangement uses TRBV5-4 and TRBJ1-2; perhaps TRBD1 as D (6 bases). Germline CDR1 is SGHNT and CDR2 is YYREEE (reference sequence). The V end lost 4 bases, the J end lost 4 bases, and 11 bases lay between the germline ends. CDR3 length: 13 residues. As DNA, the CDR3 is TGTGCCAGCAGCCTGACGGACAGCTATGGCTACACCTTC. Translation gives CASSLTDSYGYTF.

This sequence joins TRBV15 and TRBJ2-7; D is ambiguous. With 0 bases removed from V and 6 bases from J, the gap between germline ends came to 12 bases. The CDR3 runs 14 residues. Germline CDR1 LNHNV, CDR2 YYDKDF (reference sequence). CDR3 sequence (DNA): TGTGCCACCAGCAGAGATCGTAGGGTAGGCGAGCAGTACGTC. This codes for CATSRDRRVGEQYV.

J is TRBJ1-2 and V is TRBV6-4; the D gene is possibly TRBD1 (5 bases). Germline-derived CDR1 and CDR2 are MRHNA and SNTAGT. V was clipped by 4 bases and J by 2 bases, with 11 bases between them. The CDR3 has 14 residues. The CDR3 reads CASSAQSGNYGYTF. In nucleotides, the CDR3 is TGTGCCAGCAGTGCGCAATCAGGGAACTATGGCTACACCTTC.

This clone appeared a few times. The chain combines TRBV5-1 with TRBJ1-4, with 7 bases matching TRBD1. CDR1 and CDR2 from the germline V gene are SGHRS and YFSETQ. This CDR3 has 15 residues. After removal of 1 base from V and 4 bases from J, the junction contained 4 bases not matched to a gene. The CDR3 sequence: CASSLLGQVNEKLFF. The CDR3 DNA sequence: TGCGCCAGCAGCTTGTTAGGACAGGTTAATGAAAAACTGTTTTTT.

This sequence joins TRBV5-5 and TRBJ1-1; 9 bases map to TRBD1. Germline loops: CDR1 SGHKS, CDR2 YYEKEE (reference sequence). The CDR3 has 17 amino acids. Trimming removed 4 bases from V and 1 base from J; junction bases left unmatched: 11. The DNA for the CDR3 is TGTGCCAGCAGCCGACCGCCGGGACAGGGAGGGAACACTGAAGCTTTCTTT. Amino acids: CASSRPPGQGGNTEAFF.

The rearrangement joins TRBV7-3 to TRBJ2-5; D is undetermined. The CDR3 contains 13 residues. V was shortened by 5 bases and J by 7 bases, with 14 bases between the two germline ends. Germline CDR1 reads SGHTA; CDR2 reads FQGTGA. As DNA, the CDR3 is TGTGCCAGCAGCCAGGACCCGGCTGGGACCCAGTACTTC. Its translation is CASSQDPAGTQYF.

This rearrangement joins TRBV19 to TRBJ2-5, with 7 positions matching TRBD2. Germline V CDR1 and CDR2: LNHDA, SQIVND (reference sequence). The V gene end was trimmed by 5 bases and the J gene end by 0 bases; junction bases not matched to a gene: 9. The length of the CDR3 is 16 residues. The CDR3 loop reads CASSPHLAVDQETQYF. Written as DNA, the CDR3 is TGTGCCAGTAGTCCCCACCTAGCGGTGGACCAAGAGACCCAGTACTTC.

This chain joins TRBV5-4 and TRBJ2-2; 7 nucleotides match TRBD1. The CDR3 extends over 12 amino acids. V trimming: 9 bases; J trimming: 3 bases; junction bases outside the gene matches: 2. Germline V gives CDR1 SGHNT, CDR2 YYREEE (reference sequence). The CDR3 DNA reads TGTGCCAATCAGGGGGACACCGGGGAGCTGTTTTTT. Encoded protein: CANQGDTGELFF. Full variable domain (rest looked up from reference TRBV5-4 and TRBJ2-2): ETGVTQSPTHLIKTRGQQVTLRCSSQSGHNTVSWYQQALGQGPQFIFQYYREEENGRGNFPPRFSGLQFPNYSSELNVNALELDDSALYLCANQGDTGELFFGEGSRLTVL.

The rearrangement uses TRBV7-3 and TRBJ1-6; D possibly corresponds to TRBD1 (5 bases). This CDR3 comprises 15 residues. Germline-derived CDR1 and CDR2 are SGHTA and FQGTGA. V gave up 1 base and J gave up 6 bases, with 10 bases separating them. Written as DNA, the CDR3 is TGTGCCAGCAGCTTAAGTCCGGGGCTTAATTCACCCCTCCACTTT. Protein sequence: CASSLSPGLNSPLHF.

The rearrangement uses TRBV4-3 and TRBJ2-2, with D possibly TRBD1 on 6 matching bases. This CDR3 region has 15 residues. Germline loops: CDR1 LGHNA, CDR2 YSLEER. Between the trimmed V and J ends, which lost 8 bases and 0 bases, there was a span of 13 bases. The CDR3: CASGQFSANTGELFF. DNA for the CDR3: TGCGCCAGCGGACAGTTTAGCGCGAACACCGGGGAGCTGTTTTTT.

The chain has TRBV7-9 and TRBJ2-3, with 7 bases lining up with TRBD2. The germline gives CDR1 SEHNR, CDR2 FQNEAQ (reference sequence). This CDR3 has 17 amino acids. V dropped 1 base and J dropped 1; count of bases not matched to a gene: 8. The CDR3 DNA is TGTGCCAGCAGCTTAGACCCAGCGGGGACGGGCACAGATACGCAGTATTTT. Amino acid sequence: CASSLDPAGTGTDTQYF. The variable domain in full, with the rest retrieved from reference TRBV7-9 and TRBJ2-3, is DTGVSQNPRHKITKRGQNVTFRCDPISEHNRLYWYRQTLGQGPEFLTYFQNEAQLEKSRLLSDRFSAERPKGSFSTLEIQRTEQGDSAMYLCASSLDPAGTGTDTQYFGPGTRLTVL.

This sequence joins TRBV12-3 or TRBV12-4 and TRBJ1-5; D not resolved. V gave up 6 bases and J gave up 0 bases, with 6 bases separating them. This CDR3 region has 13 residues. The CDR3 region has the DNA TGTGCCAGCAGCCGAAATAGCAATCAGCCCCAGCATTTT. It specifies CASSRNSNQPQHF.

V usage is TRBV5-1 and J usage is TRBJ2-5, with 7 bases fitting TRBD2. V dropped 5 bases and J dropped 4; count of bases not matched to a gene: 11. The germline gives CDR1 SGHRS, CDR2 YFSETQ. The CDR3 extends over 15 amino acids. The CDR3: CASRLLAREGETQYF. Written as DNA, the CDR3 is TGCGCCAGCAGGCTTTTGGCCAGGGAGGGAGAGACCCAGTACTTC.

The CDR3 DNA reads TGTGCCAGCAGCCGACAGACAGGGGAAGAGACCCAGTACTTC. Translated: CASSRQTGEETQYF. The rearrangement links TRBV5-4 to TRBJ2-5, with 8 bases identical to TRBD1. The trim removed 4 bases at V and 3 bases at J, leaving 5 bases unmatched. CDR3 size: 14 residues. Germline CDR1 is SGHNT and CDR2 is YYREEE (reference sequence).

This chain uses TRBV5-8 with TRBJ2-3, with unresolved D. Trimming took 8 bases from V and 1 from J, leaving 11 bases between them. CDR1 is SGHTS and CDR2 is YDEGEE in the germline V gene. The CDR3 covers 13 residues. For the CDR3, the DNA is TGTGCCAGTCCGACTGAAGGCACAGATACGCAGTATTTT. It codes for CASPTEGTDTQYF.

J is TRBJ2-2 and V is TRBV18, with 8 bases that match TRBD2. CDR1 and CDR2 (germline): KGHSH, LQKENI. CDR3 length equals 20 residues. The V segment lost 3 bases and the J segment 4 bases; nucleotides outside the gene matches: 19. The CDR3 spells CASSPLRPAGVTPGTGELFF. DNA for the CDR3: TGTGCCAGCTCACCTCTCCGTCCAGCGGGGGTTACCCCGGGCACCGGGGAGCTGTTTTTT.

This chain connects TRBV24-1 to TRBJ1-1, with D tentatively TRBD1 (5 bases). The germline gives CDR1 KGHDR, CDR2 SFDVKD. V lost 9 bases and J 10 bases, leaving 14 bases between the germline ends. The CDR3 runs 11 residues. The CDR3 region has the DNA TGTGCCACCTTCCCGGGGGTTCGAGCTTTCTTT. As protein: CATFPGVRAFF.

As DNA, the CDR3 is TGTGCCAGCAGTTCCCGACTAGTCTCGTACAATGAGCAGTTCTTC. Translated: CASSSRLVSYNEQFF. This sequence joins TRBV6-5 and TRBJ2-1, with a weak D call TRBD2 (6 bases). Germline loops: CDR1 MNHEY, CDR2 SVGAGI. The CDR3 is 15 amino acids. V was pared by 4 bases and J by 4 bases, with 14 bases between.

The J gene is TRBJ1-4, the V gene TRBV29-1; D uncertain. The germline V gene encodes CDR1 SQVTM and CDR2 ANQGSEA. V shed 4 bases and J shed 5 bases, with 8 bases lying between them. The CDR3 contains 12 residues. The CDR3 nucleotides are TGCAGCGTTGGGGCATTGAATGAAAAACTGTTTTTT. It is translated as CSVGALNEKLFF.

The rearrangement joins TRBV28 to TRBJ2-1, with D perhaps TRBD2 (7 bases). Germline values: CDR1 MDHEN, CDR2 SYDVKM. This CDR3 is built from 16 residues. Trimming cost V 4 bases and J 9 bases, with 22 bases left between them. The CDR3 sequence: CASSSRGPPMAGEQFF. In nucleotides, the CDR3 is TGTGCCAGCAGTTCGCGGGGGCCGCCTATGGCGGGTGAGCAGTTCTTC.

The rearrangement uses TRBV11-2 and TRBJ2-5; 8 bases align to TRBD1. Germline V CDR1 and CDR2: SGHAT, FQNNGV. Losses at the gene ends were 2 bases for V and 7 bases for J; bases not matched to a gene: 12. CDR3 length equals 16 residues. DNA for the CDR3: TGTGCCAGCAGCTTAATTCGGGCAGGGGGCTCGGGGACCCAGTACTTC. Residues: CASSLIRAGGSGTQYF.

This chain uses TRBV15 with TRBJ2-2, with D hard to call. CDR3 size: 14 residues. Deletions cut 0 bases from V and 1 base from J, with 3 bases between. Per the germline V gene, CDR1 is LNHNV and CDR2 is YYDKDF (reference sequence). CDR3 amino acids: CATSRERNTGELFF. The CDR3 nucleotides read TGTGCCACCAGCAGAGAAAGGAACACCGGGGAGCTGTTTTTT.

The rearrangement links TRBV5-1 to TRBJ2-3, with no clear D. Trimming pared 1 base from V and 1 base from J, leaving 10 bases between. Looked up from germline, CDR1 is SGHRS and CDR2 is YFSETQ. This CDR3 spans 15 amino acids. The CDR3 bases are TGCGCCAGCAGCTTGTCGTATCCTGGCACAGATACGCAGTATTTT. This encodes CASSLSYPGTDTQYF.

V usage is TRBV5-6 and J usage is TRBJ1-1; unclear D gene. V lost 1 base and J lost 0, with 4 bases in between. The germline V gene encodes CDR1 SGHDT and CDR2 YYEEEE. The CDR3 has 13 amino acids. CDR3 in amino acids: CASSLSVNTEAFF. CDR3 DNA: TGTGCCAGCAGCTTGTCAGTGAACACTGAAGCTTTCTTT.